The 2 T cell receptor beta chains given below trace back to one sample, sequenced in a study of cytomegalovirus exposure and HLA in healthy donors. Primers included in the PCR were 60 Vbeta and 13 Jbeta primers. The repertoire was sequenced with immunoSEQ multiplex PCR; TCRdb's copy has only in-frame clones and lacks some. The sample lists 150,000 or so clones, 86% occurring once. The sample taken for sequencing was PBMCs. The receptors stem from a woman under 30 in good health and CMV-seronegative.

The rearrangement links TRBV5-1 to TRBJ1-2; 7 positions agree with TRBD1. Trimming removed 4 bases from V and 2 bases from J; junction bases left unmatched: 8. Germline V gene sequence: CDR1 SGHRS, CDR2 YFSETQ. There are 15 residues in the CDR3. CDR3 sequence reads: CASSLTGVGNYGYTF. The CDR3 nucleotides are TGCGCCAGCAGCCTAACAGGGGTAGGGAACTATGGCTACACCTTC.

The rearrangement uses TRBV5-1 and TRBJ1-1; D call uncertain. The CDR3 consists of 13 residues. The ends were cut back, 0 bases at V and 11 bases at J, with 14 bases in the middle. The germline gives CDR1 SGHRS, CDR2 YFSETQ. The CDR3 DNA is TGCGCCAGCAGCTTGGGAATAACAGATGCGGCTTTCTTT. Amino acids: CASSLGITDAAFF.